A selection of T cell receptor beta chains follows, all from one sample in a study of T cells in Graves' hyperthyroidism and ophthalmopathy. TCRdb analysed the multiplex PCR reads with MiXCR anew, one entry per CDR3 protein. The sample yields hundreds of thousands of distinct CDR3 sequences, approximately 14% seen once. The specimen sequenced was blood. The origin of the receptors is a woman aged 50 to 60 with Graves' ophthalmopathy. Both conserved end residues are part of each CDR3. The order of the fields is V gene, clone size, D gene, J gene, CDR3 DNA, CDR3 protein. A D gene is named only where the DNA matches it firmly. Expanded clones get a size class; other rows say once, few or many, or leave the size out.

V: TRBV2; size: -; D: TRBD2; J: TRBJ2-1; DNA: TGTGCCAGCAGTGTAGGCCTAGCGGGAGCCCTTGAGCAGTTCTTC; CDR3: CASSVGLAGALEQFF
V: TRBV24-1; size: few; D: TRBD1; J: TRBJ1-1; DNA: TGTGCCACCAGAGACAGGGTTGGGACTGAAGCTTTCTTT; CDR3: CATRDRVGTEAFF
V: TRBV24-1; size: many; D: TRBD2; J: TRBJ2-3; DNA: TGTGCCACCGGTAGCGGGAGATGGGATACGCAGTATTTT; CDR3: CATGSGRWDTQYF
V: TRBV20-1; size: many; D: TRBD1; J: TRBJ1-1; DNA: TGCAGTGCCGACAGGGGGCTTGGCGCTGAAGCTTTCTTT; CDR3: CSADRGLGAEAFF
V: TRBV6-5; size: few; D: -; J: TRBJ1-4; DNA: TGTGCCAGCAGTTACACCGGGAGTACAACTAATGAAAAACTGTTTTTT; CDR3: CASSYTGSTTNEKLFF
V: TRBV6-2/TRBV6-3; size: many; D: -; J: TRBJ2-7; DNA: TGTGCCAGCACCTCAGGGGACTCCTACGAGCAGTACTTC; CDR3: CASTSGDSYEQYF
V: TRBV20-1; size: many; D: -; J: TRBJ1-1; DNA: TGCAGTGCTCGAGACAGACTAATGAACACTGAAGCTTTCTTT; CDR3: CSARDRLMNTEAFF
V: TRBV6-1; size: few; D: -; J: TRBJ2-1; DNA: TGTGCCAGCAGTCCAGACAGTGGGTATGAGCAGTTCTTC; CDR3: CASSPDSGYEQFF
V: TRBV20-1; size: once; D: TRBD2; J: TRBJ2-7; DNA: TGCAGTGCTAGAGAAGGTAGCGGGAGCAAGTACGAGCAGTACTTC; CDR3: CSAREGSGSKYEQYF
V: TRBV5-1; size: many; D: -; J: TRBJ2-3; DNA: TGCGCCAGCAGCTTGGAACCAGGTCCCAATACGCAGTATTTT; CDR3: CASSLEPGPNTQYF
V: TRBV14; size: -; D: -; J: TRBJ2-7; DNA: TGTGCCAGCAGCCCTCCGACGGGGGCGCACTACGAGCAGTACTTC; CDR3: CASSPPTGAHYEQYF
V: TRBV10-3; size: many; D: TRBD1; J: TRBJ2-5; DNA: TGTGCCATCAGTGAGGACAGGGCTCAAGAGACCCAGTACTTC; CDR3: CAISEDRAQETQYF
V: TRBV28; size: many; D: -; J: TRBJ2-5; DNA: TGTGCCAGCAGTTTACTTCTGAAGACCCAGTACTTC; CDR3: CASSLLLKTQYF
V: TRBV2; size: many; D: TRBD1; J: TRBJ2-3; DNA: TGTGCCAGCAGTGACTCGGGTGGCAGGGGGAATGAATTGAGGGATACGCAGTATTTT; CDR3: CASSDSGGRGNELRDTQYF
V: TRBV7-9; size: many; D: -; J: TRBJ1-2; DNA: TGTGCCAGCAGCGAACAGGGTATCAGCTATGGCTACACCTTC; CDR3: CASSEQGISYGYTF
V: TRBV29-1; size: -; D: -; J: TRBJ1-2; DNA: TGCAGCGTCGACCTGCTTTACTATGGCTACACCTTC; CDR3: CSVDLLYYGYTF
V: TRBV28; size: -; D: TRBD1; J: TRBJ1-5; DNA: TGTGCCAGCAGCCCCGGGGGACAGGGGAATCAGCCCCAGCATTTT; CDR3: CASSPGGQGNQPQHF
V: TRBV2; size: many; D: TRBD2; J: TRBJ2-3; DNA: TGTGCCAGCAGTGTGGTGGGAGGGAAGACAGATACGCAGTATTTT; CDR3: CASSVVGGKTDTQYF
V: TRBV28; size: many; D: -; J: TRBJ1-1; DNA: TGTGCCAGCAGTCCCCCTCAGGGGATGAACACTGAAGCTTTCTTT; CDR3: CASSPPQGMNTEAFF
V: TRBV5-1; size: -; D: -; J: TRBJ2-7; DNA: TGCGCCAGCAGCTTGGATGGGGTGAACTACGAGCAGTACTTC; CDR3: CASSLDGVNYEQYF
V: TRBV6-2/TRBV6-3; size: few; D: TRBD2; J: TRBJ2-3; DNA: TGTGCCAGCAGTTACTCTCTAACCGGGACTAGGTTTCGGGATACGCAGTATTTT; CDR3: CASSYSLTGTRFRDTQYF
V: TRBV2; size: many; D: -; J: TRBJ1-1; DNA: TGTGCCAGCAGTCCAAGATGGACGAAGGAAGCTTTCTTT; CDR3: CASSPRWTKEAFF
V: TRBV7-3; size: many; D: -; J: TRBJ2-2; DNA: TGTGCCAGCAGCTTGCTAGGGACCCCAAGAGGCGGGGAGCTGTTTTTT; CDR3: CASSLLGTPRGGELFF
V: TRBV4-3; size: few; D: -; J: TRBJ2-3; DNA: TGCGCCAGCAGCTCCCTTGGCACAGATACGCAGTATTTT; CDR3: CASSSLGTDTQYF
V: TRBV7-6; size: many; D: TRBD2; J: TRBJ2-1; DNA: TGTGCCAGCAGCTCCCTCGCGGGAGAGTTCCATGAGCAGTTCTTC; CDR3: CASSSLAGEFHEQFF
V: TRBV6-1; size: many; D: -; J: TRBJ2-5; DNA: TGTGCCAGCAGTGTGGCAGGGGCATGGGAGACCCAGTACTTC; CDR3: CASSVAGAWETQYF
V: TRBV7-2; size: few; D: -; J: TRBJ2-5; DNA: TGTGCCAGCAGCTTAGATCCTCAGGTGGGCGAGTACTTC; CDR3: CASSLDPQVGEYF
V: TRBV6-2/TRBV6-3; size: many; D: TRBD1; J: TRBJ2-1; DNA: TGTGCCAGCAGTCCAACCCGGGACAGGACAAATGAGCAGTTCTTC; CDR3: CASSPTRDRTNEQFF
V: TRBV15; size: many; D: TRBD2; J: TRBJ2-1; DNA: TGTGCCACCAGCAGAGTGGGACTAGCGGAACACTACAATGAGCAGTTCTTC; CDR3: CATSRVGLAEHYNEQFF
V: TRBV19; size: -; D: -; J: TRBJ1-2; DNA: TGTGCCAGTAGGAAACCAGGGGCATCGGTTGGCTACACCTTC; CDR3: CASRKPGASVGYTF
V: TRBV15; size: -; D: -; J: TRBJ1-5; DNA: TGTGCCACCAGCAGAGATACAGGGAAGCTTTCGACCCAGCATTTT; CDR3: CATSRDTGKLSTQHF
V: TRBV19; size: -; D: -; J: TRBJ1-4; DNA: TGTGCCAGTAGTATAAACCTCAGGGGAGGTTGGGTTGAAAAACTGTTTTTT; CDR3: CASSINLRGGWVEKLFF
V: TRBV27; size: few; D: -; J: TRBJ2-1; DNA: TGTGCCAGCAGTTATCGGGACACCCACAATGAGCAGTTCTTC; CDR3: CASSYRDTHNEQFF
V: TRBV5-1; size: many; D: -; J: TRBJ2-7; DNA: TGCGCCAGCAGCTTGGACTCACGCTCCTACGAGCAGTACTTC; CDR3: CASSLDSRSYEQYF
V: TRBV24-1; size: many; D: TRBD1; J: TRBJ2-3; DNA: TGTGCCACCAGTGATGGACAGGGGGCAGATACGCAGTATTTT; CDR3: CATSDGQGADTQYF
V: TRBV9; size: many; D: -; J: TRBJ2-1; DNA: TGTGCCAGCAGCGTAGGGGTGGGTACTACTGAGCAGTTCTTC; CDR3: CASSVGVGTTEQFF
V: TRBV7-2; size: many; D: TRBD2; J: TRBJ2-2; DNA: TGTGCCAGCAGCCCCCAGCTAGCGGGAGGAGGGGGGGAGCTGTTTTTT; CDR3: CASSPQLAGGGGELFF
V: TRBV6-1; size: many; D: -; J: TRBJ1-2; DNA: TGTGCCAGCAGACTCCCCCCCCGGGACAACGTCGGTGGCTACACCTTC; CDR3: CASRLPPRDNVGGYTF
V: TRBV6-2/TRBV6-3; size: -; D: TRBD2; J: TRBJ2-1; DNA: TGTGCCAGCAGTTGGACTAGCGTGTTATACAATGAGCAGTTCTTC; CDR3: CASSWTSVLYNEQFF
V: TRBV4-3; size: many; D: -; J: TRBJ2-2; DNA: TGCGCCAGCAGCCAAGGAGGTTTGGGGAATGACACCGGGGAGCTGTTTTTT; CDR3: CASSQGGLGNDTGELFF
V: TRBV11-2; size: many; D: -; J: TRBJ2-5; DNA: TGTGCCAGCAGCCTCCAGTTCCCCCAGTACTTC; CDR3: CASSLQFPQYF
V: TRBV20-1; size: many; D: TRBD2; J: TRBJ2-1; DNA: TGCAGTAAACGGACTAGCGGGAGGTATGAGCAGTTCTTC; CDR3: CSKRTSGRYEQFF